Listed here is a single T cell receptor (beta chain). The data are from a study of CD8 T cells in Susac syndrome. Germline V gives CDR1 MNHEY, CDR2 SVGEGT. V lost 0 bases to trimming and J lost 0 bases, with 8 bases between them. This CDR3 region has 15 residues. TEMRA cells were FACS-enriched, while CD8+ and CD4+ T cells were negatively isolated. Random hexamers were used to reverse transcribe the RNA input (about 0.5 to 1 ug). The TCR beta CDR3 was amplified by immunoSEQ multiplex PCR across 54 Vbeta, 13 Jbeta. TCRdb reprocessed the immunoSEQ multiplex PCR reads with MiXCR, giving one entry per CDR3 protein. The sample consists of roughly 330,000 distinct CDR3 sequences, around 90% of them appearing once.

The J gene is TRBJ2-5, the V gene TRBV6-2 or TRBV6-3; no clear D gene. Sequenced input: CD4+ T cells from PBMCs. The TCR was taken from a human donor with multiple sclerosis. The CDR3 DNA reads as TGTGCCAGCAGTTACTCGGCTTTCGACCAAGAGACCCAGTACTTC. Its translation is CASSYSAFDQETQYF.